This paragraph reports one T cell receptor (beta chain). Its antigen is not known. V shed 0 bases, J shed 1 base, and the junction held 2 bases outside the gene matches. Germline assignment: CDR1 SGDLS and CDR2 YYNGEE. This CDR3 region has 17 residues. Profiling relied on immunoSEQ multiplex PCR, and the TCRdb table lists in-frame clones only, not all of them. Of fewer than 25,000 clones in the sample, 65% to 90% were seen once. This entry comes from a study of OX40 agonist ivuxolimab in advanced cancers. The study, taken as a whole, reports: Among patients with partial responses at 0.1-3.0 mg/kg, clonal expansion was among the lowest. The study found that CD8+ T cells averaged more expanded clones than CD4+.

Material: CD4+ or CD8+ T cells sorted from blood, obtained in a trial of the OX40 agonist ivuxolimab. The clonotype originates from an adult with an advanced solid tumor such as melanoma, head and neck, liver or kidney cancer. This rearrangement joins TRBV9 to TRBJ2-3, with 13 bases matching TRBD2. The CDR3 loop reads CASSVVGLAGRTDTQYF. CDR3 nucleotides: TGTGCCAGCAGCGTAGTGGGACTAGCGGGGCGCACAGATACGCAGTATTTT.